The 10 T cell receptor beta chains reported below all come from one sample, sequenced in a study of CD8+ T cells in alopecia areata. Following RNA extraction, reverse transcription yielded cDNA that acted as the sequencing template. Clones were sequenced by immunoSEQ multiplex PCR, and TCRdb holds only the in-frame ones, with some missing. This repertoire holds over 250,000 clones, and none appear only once. Scientists pooled cutaneous lymph node cells and sorted them on CD4, CD8alpha, NKG2D, NKG2ACE and other markers. The material sequenced was CD4+ T cells sorted from a lymph node. The receptors come from a C3H/HeJ mouse with alopecia areata. The mouse line has the MHC haplotype H2-k.

Worth noting for this clone: Mouse germline and gene names are used. At the DNA level, this CDR3 is encoded by other sequences in the same sample as well. CDR3 bases read: TGTGCCTGGAGTCTACTGGGTACAAACACCGGG. The encoded protein is CAWSLLGTNTG. The CDR3 in full is CAWSLLGTNTGQLYF. The chain couples TRBV31 to TRBJ2-2; tentatively, D is TRBD2 (6 bases). The missing CDR3 end, 4 residues past where the read stops, is filled in from the germline J gene. Trimming removed 0 bases at V and 0 bases at J, with 8 bases between. The CDR3 is made up of 15 amino acids. Germline V lookup: CDR1 GKSSPN, CDR2 SITVG.

In its sample, this clone was seen a few times. Gene names refer to mouse genes. Read data end 4 residues before the CDR3 end; the end is taken from the germline J gene. At the DNA level, this CDR3 is encoded by other sequences in the same sample as well. The chain employs TRBV31 and TRBJ2-1, with 12 nucleotides matching TRBD2. Germline CDR1 and CDR2: GKSSPN and SITVG. J lost 4 bases, V lost 1 base, and 2 bases had no gene match. CDR3 length: 15 amino acids. The chain's CDR3 is CAWSHGTGGYAEQFF. The covered CDR3 bases are TGTGCCTGGAGTCACGGGACTGGGGGGTATGCT.

As for this clone: Here the gene names and germline are mouse. The CDR3 extends 4 residues past the end of the read, so its final part is completed from the germline J gene. The V gene is TRBV19, the J gene TRBJ2-5; 12 bases line up with TRBD2. The CDR3 has 13 amino acids. Germline assignment: CDR1 FNHDT and CDR2 SITEND (reference sequence). The CDR3: CASSGLGGDTQYF. CDR3 DNA, as far as it was read: TGTGCCAGCAGTGGACTGGGGGGGGAC.

In its sample, this clone was seen a few times. The listed genes are named as in mouse. The read terminates 4 residues before the CDR3 end, so the remaining end is supplied by the germline J gene. This chain links TRBV19 with TRBJ2-1; D possibly corresponds to TRBD1 (6 bases). This CDR3 region has 14 residues. Trimming removed 2 bases from V and 5 bases from J, with 11 bases in between. CDR1 is FNHDT and CDR2 is SITEND in the germline V gene (reference sequence). Incomplete CDR3 DNA: TGTGCCAGCAGTATCCCAGGGGAGGATGCT. Translation: CASSIPGEDA. The full-length CDR3 reads as CASSIPGEDAEQFF.

This clone appeared a few times. Genes and germline come from the mouse. The read stops 4 residues short of the end of the CDR3; the missing end is completed from the germline J gene. At the DNA level, this CDR3 is encoded by other sequences in the same sample as well. J is TRBJ2-7 and V is TRBV13-1; TRBD2 matches 10 bases. The CDR3 runs to 14 residues. Germline V gives CDR1 NSHNY, CDR2 SYGAGN. The CDR3 loop reads CASSDGLGGYEQYF. The CDR3 DNA, read in part, is TGTGCCAGCAGTGATGGACTGGGGGGATAT.

Concerning this clone itself: The genes are named according to mouse. Other nucleotide sequences from this sample produce the same CDR3. The CDR3 sequence is CASSLSGTANTEVFF. The part of the CDR3 DNA that was read is TGTGCCAGCAGTCTCTCCGGGACAGCAAACACA. The rearrangement joins TRBV19 to TRBJ1-1; 7 bases line up with TRBD1. The sequence runs out 4 residues before the end of the CDR3; the remainder is reconstructed from the germline J gene. CDR1 FNHDT and CDR2 SITEND come from the germline V gene (reference sequence). V lost 4 bases, J lost 0 bases, and 6 bases stayed unmatched. There are 15 residues in the CDR3.

As for this clone: Each gene name is a mouse one. Read coverage stops 4 residues before the CDR3 terminus; the germline J gene supplies the remainder. The same CDR3 can be traced to other DNA sequences in this sample. The chain carries TRBV13-3 and TRBJ2-1, with TRBD2 matching 8 bases. This CDR3 region has 15 residues. CDR1 is NNHDY and CDR2 is SYVADS in the germline V gene. The junction had 5 bases not matched to a gene; V was cut back by 1 base and J by 5 bases. The CDR3 is CASSDSRGGHAEQFF. The CDR3 bases that were read are TGTGCCAGCAGTGATAGCCGGGGGGGCCATGCT.

This clone was counted only a few times. All gene names here are mouse names. Coverage ceases 4 residues before the CDR3 finishes, and the germline J gene fills in the end. V is TRBV13-1 and J is TRBJ1-1; possibly TRBD1 for D (5 bases). CDR3 size: 14 residues. Germline lookup yields CDR1 NSHNY and CDR2 SYGAGN. Trimming took off 4 bases at V and 0 bases at J, with 10 bases between the two ends. The CDR3 sequence: CASSLRVANTEVFF. The CDR3 bases that were read are TGTGCCAGCAGTCTCAGGGTTGCAAACACA.

This clone was seen a handful of times. Genes and germline come from the mouse. The CDR3 extends 4 residues past the end of the read, so its final part is completed from the germline J gene. The chain employs TRBV17 and TRBJ2-5; a weak D match, TRBD1 (6 bases). Germline-derived CDR1 and CDR2 are MNHDT and YYDKIL. The CDR3 extends over 14 amino acids. The V and J ends lost 3 bases and 3 bases respectively, with 10 bases between them. The CDR3 sequence: CASSRRTVQDTQYF. The sequenced part of the CDR3 DNA is TGTGCTAGCAGTAGGAGGACAGTTCAAGAC.

This clone has only a few counts. Gene names are the mouse ones. The observed sequence ends 3 residues before the CDR3 terminus, with the missing tail filled in from the germline J gene. The genes are TRBV13-1 and TRBJ1-6; D is unclear. TRBJ1-6 is treated as an ORF (open reading frame) with a function not yet certain. Germline loops: CDR1 NSHNY, CDR2 SYGAGN. This CDR3 contains 16 residues. V lost 3 bases, J lost 0 bases, and 10 bases lay in between. The chain's CDR3 is CASSGTSDSYNSPLYF. CDR3 DNA, as far as it was read: TGTGCCAGCAGTGGGACTTCCGATTCCTATAATTCGCCC.